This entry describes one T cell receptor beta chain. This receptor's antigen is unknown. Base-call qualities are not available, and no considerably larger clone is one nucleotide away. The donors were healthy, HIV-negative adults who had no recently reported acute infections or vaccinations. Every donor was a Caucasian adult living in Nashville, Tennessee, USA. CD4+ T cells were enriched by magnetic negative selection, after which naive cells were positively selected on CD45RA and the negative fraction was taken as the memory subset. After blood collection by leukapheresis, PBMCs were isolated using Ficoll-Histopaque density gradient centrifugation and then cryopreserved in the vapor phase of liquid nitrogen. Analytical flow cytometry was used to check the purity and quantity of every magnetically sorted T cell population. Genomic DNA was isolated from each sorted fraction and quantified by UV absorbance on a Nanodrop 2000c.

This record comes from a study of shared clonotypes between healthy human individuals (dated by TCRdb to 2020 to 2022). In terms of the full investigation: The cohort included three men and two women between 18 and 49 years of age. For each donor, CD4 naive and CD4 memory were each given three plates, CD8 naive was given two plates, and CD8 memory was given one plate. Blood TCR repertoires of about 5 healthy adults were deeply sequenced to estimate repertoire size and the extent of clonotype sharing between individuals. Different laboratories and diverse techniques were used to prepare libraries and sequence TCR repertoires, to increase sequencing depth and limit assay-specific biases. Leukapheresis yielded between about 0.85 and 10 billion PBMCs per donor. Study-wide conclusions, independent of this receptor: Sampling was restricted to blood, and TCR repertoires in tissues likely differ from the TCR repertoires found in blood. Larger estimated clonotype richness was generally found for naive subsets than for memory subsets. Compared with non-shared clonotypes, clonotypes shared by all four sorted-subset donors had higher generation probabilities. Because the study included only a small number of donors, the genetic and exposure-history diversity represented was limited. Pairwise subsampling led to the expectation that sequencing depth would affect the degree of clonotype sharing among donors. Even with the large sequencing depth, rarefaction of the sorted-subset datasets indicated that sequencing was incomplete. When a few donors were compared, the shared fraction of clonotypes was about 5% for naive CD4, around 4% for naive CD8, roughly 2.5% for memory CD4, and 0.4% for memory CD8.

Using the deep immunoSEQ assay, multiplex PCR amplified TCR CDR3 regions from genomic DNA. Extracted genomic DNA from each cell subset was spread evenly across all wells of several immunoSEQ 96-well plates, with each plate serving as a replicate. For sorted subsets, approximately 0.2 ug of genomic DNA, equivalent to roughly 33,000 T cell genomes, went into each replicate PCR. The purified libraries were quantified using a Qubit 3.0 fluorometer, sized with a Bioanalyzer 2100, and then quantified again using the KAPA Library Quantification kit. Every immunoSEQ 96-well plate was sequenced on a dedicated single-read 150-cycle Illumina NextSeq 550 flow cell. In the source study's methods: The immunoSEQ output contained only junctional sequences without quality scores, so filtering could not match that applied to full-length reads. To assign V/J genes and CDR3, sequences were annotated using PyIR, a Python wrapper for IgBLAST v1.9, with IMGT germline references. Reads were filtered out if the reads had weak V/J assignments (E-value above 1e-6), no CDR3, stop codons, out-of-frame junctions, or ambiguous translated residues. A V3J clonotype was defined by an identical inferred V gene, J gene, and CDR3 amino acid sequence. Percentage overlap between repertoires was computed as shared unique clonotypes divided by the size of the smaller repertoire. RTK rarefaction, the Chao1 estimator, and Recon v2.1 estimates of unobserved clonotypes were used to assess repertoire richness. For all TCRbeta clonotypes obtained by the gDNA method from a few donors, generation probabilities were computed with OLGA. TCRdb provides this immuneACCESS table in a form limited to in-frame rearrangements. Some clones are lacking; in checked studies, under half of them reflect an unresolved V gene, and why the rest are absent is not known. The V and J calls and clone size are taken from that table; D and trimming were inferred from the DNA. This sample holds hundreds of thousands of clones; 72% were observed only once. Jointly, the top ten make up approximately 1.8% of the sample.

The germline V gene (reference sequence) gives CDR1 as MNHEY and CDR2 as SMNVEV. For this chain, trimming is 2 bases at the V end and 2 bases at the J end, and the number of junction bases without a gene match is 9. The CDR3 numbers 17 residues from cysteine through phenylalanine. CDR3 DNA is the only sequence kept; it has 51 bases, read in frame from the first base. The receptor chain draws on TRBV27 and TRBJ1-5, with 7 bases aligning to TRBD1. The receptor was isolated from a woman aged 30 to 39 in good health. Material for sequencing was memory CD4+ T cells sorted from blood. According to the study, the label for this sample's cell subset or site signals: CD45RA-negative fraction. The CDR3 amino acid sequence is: CASSLRSQGGGNQPQHF. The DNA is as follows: TGTGCCAGCAGTTTAAGGTCTCAGGGGGGCGGCAATCAGCCCCAGCATTTT.